In its sample, the clone carrying this TCR beta chain was seen once. The antigen remains undetermined. V dropped 0 bases and J dropped 10 bases, with 11 bases sitting between them. The V gene's germline CDR1 is SGHRS and CDR2 YFSETQ. The CDR3 length is 14 residues. This sample is drawn from a study of T cell responses to AZD1222 COVID-19 vaccine. Data came from immunoSEQ multiplex PCR; TCRdb stores just in-frame clones and leaves some out. The table has approximately 150,000 clones, just over 90% seen once. Findings and limits, study-wide: Baseline seropositivity occurred in only 5 to 7 AZD1222 recipients. Mostly white British, mostly female donors; authors suggested clonal diversity may be underestimated. After the peak T cell response, and only then, were repertoires sampled. At 160-218 and 743-854, vaccine-associated CD4 TCRs were dominant, and they spanned spike.

Sequences were derived from peripheral blood, sampled 28 days after the second AZD1222 dose. The TCR comes from an adult who received the AZD1222 COVID-19 vaccine. V is TRBV5-1 and J is TRBJ1-6, with TRBD1 as a possible D gene (6 bases). CDR3: CASSLDREGSPLHF. CDR3 nucleotide sequence: TGCGCCAGCAGCTTGGACAGGGAGGGATCACCCCTCCACTTT.